This T cell receptor (beta chain) was captured by sequencing in a study of T cells after posttransplantation cyclophosphamide. Study results and limitations: After PTCy, TRB diversity resembled that of CNI/methotrexate controls.

The CDR3 has 15 amino acids. V lost 3 bases, J lost 8 bases, and 19 bases lay in between. Germline V gene sequence: CDR1 LNHDA, CDR2 SQIVND (reference sequence). Sequencing was performed with immunoSEQ multiplex PCR; in TCRdb, only in-frame clones are kept and a portion is missing. The table includes around 22,000 clones, around 89% detected once. Control samples came 1 year after myeloablative marrow transplants with methotrexate plus calcineurin inhibitor. To note about this clone: Its cognate antigen is unknown.

Sequenced here: PBMCs, sampled after an allogeneic stem cell transplant with a calcineurin inhibitor and methotrexate. The chain couples TRBV19 to TRBJ1-2; no definite D call. The TCR originated in a female patient in her forties or fifties who received an allogeneic stem cell transplant from an unrelated donor, was CMV-positive, and had chronic GVHD only. Certain T cells may be donor cells from the graft. CDR3 nucleotides: TGTGCCAGTAGTATTTCGGTGACGGCGGCTCGGGGCTACACCTTC. This translates into CASSISVTAARGYTF.